This T cell receptor (beta chain) was recorded in a study of PD-1 blockade in classical Hodgkin lymphoma. Whole-study findings and limits: Lower baseline TCR diversity was reported for newly diagnosed patients than for healthy donors. It was among complete responders that baseline diversity resembled that of newly diagnosed patients.

Comment on this clone: Its antigen is undetermined.

Data came from immunoSEQ multiplex PCR; TCRdb stores just in-frame clones and leaves some out. Here the sample spans some 100,000 clones, about 93% being singletons. The CDR3 contains 14 residues. Germline V gene sequence: CDR1 MNHEY, CDR2 SMNVEV (reference sequence). With 5 bases removed from V and 10 bases from J, the gap between germline ends came to 18 bases. Time point described: cycle 4 day 1 (C4D1), after 6 weeks of nivolumab. Each patient relapsed following autologous stem cell transplantation, and prior brentuximab vedotin exposure differed. Complete response, partial response or progressive disease constituted the best response categories observed.

The specimen was peripheral blood mononuclear cells (PBMCs), collected before the fourth cycle of nivolumab. The chain couples TRBV27 to TRBJ2-1; D may be TRBD1 (6 bases). This TCR came from a human donor with classical Hodgkin lymphoma. DNA for the CDR3: TGTGCCAGCAGTACTCGGACAGCCCGGAGGGAGCAGTTCTTC. It codes for CASSTRTARREQFF.